This T cell receptor (beta chain) was profiled in a study of CD8 T cells in ankylosing spondylitis. Via MiXCR, TCRdb re-called the 5' RACE reads, giving one row per CDR3 protein. Of under 200,000 distinct CDR3 sequences in the sample, 13% were seen once. The CDR3 consists of 13 residues. The V gene lost 5 bases and the J gene lost 3 bases, with 10 bases spanning the gap. The sequence was obtained from a female donor with ankylosing spondylitis or in good health (not recorded which). The V gene is TRBV12-3 or TRBV12-4, the J gene TRBJ1-1; a weak D match, TRBD1 (6 bases). The sample was blood, either unsorted or a sorted T cell fraction (not recorded which). CDR3 DNA: TGTGCCAGCAGTCCCCGACAGGACACTGAAGCTTTCTTT. Translating it yields CASSPRQDTEAFF.